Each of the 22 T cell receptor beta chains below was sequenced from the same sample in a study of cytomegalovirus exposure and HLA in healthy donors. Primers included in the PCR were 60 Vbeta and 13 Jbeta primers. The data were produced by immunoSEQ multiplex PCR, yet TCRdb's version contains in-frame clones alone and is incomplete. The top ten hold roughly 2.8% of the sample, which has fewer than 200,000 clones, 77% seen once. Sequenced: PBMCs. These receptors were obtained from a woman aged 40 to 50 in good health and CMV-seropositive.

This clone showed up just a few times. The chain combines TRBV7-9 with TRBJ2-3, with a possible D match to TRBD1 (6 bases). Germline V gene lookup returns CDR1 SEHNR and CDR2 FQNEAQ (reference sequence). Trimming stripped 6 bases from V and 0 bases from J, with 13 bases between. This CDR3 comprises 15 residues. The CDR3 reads CASSYRVGSTDTQYF. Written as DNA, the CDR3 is TGTGCCAGCAGTTACAGGGTAGGAAGCACAGATACGCAGTATTTT.

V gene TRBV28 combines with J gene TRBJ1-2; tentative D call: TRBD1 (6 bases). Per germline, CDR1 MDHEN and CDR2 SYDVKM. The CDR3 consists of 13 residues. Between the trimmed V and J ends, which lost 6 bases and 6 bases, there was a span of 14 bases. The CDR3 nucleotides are TGTGCCAGCAGGAAACAGGGTGCCGATGGCTACACCTTC. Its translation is CASRKQGADGYTF.

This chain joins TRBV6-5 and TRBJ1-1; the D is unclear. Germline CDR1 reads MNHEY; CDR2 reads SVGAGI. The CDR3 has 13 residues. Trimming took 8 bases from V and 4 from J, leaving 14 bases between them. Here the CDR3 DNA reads TGTGCCAGCGTGACTGTTGAGGGCACTGAAGCTTTCTTT. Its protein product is CASVTVEGTEAFF.

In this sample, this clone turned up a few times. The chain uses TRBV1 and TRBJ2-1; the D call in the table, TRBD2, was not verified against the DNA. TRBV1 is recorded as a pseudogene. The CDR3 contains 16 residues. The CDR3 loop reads CTSSLTSGRAHNEQFF. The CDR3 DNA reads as TGCACCAGCAGCCTCACTAGCGGGAGGGCCCACAATGAGCAGTTCTTC.

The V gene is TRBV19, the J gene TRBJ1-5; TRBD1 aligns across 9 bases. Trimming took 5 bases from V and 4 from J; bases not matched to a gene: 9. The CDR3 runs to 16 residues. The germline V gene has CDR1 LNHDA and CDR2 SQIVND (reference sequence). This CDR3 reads CASSSRDRGRNQPQHF. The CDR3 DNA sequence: TGTGCCAGTAGTTCCCGCGACAGGGGGAGAAATCAGCCCCAGCATTTT.

In DNA, the CDR3 is TGTGCCAGCACCCCTAGGGGAGGACGTTCTGGCTACACCTTC. Its protein is CASTPRGGRSGYTF. The chain links TRBV6-5 to TRBJ1-2, with D possibly TRBD1 on 5 matching bases. The CDR3 loop spans 14 amino acids. In germline, CDR1 is MNHEY, CDR2 SVGAGI. With 7 bases removed from V and 7 bases from J, the gap between germline ends came to 19 bases.

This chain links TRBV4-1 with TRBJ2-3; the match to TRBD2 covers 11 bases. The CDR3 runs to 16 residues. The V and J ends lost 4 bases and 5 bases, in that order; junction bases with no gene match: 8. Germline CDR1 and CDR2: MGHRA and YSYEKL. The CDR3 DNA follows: TGCGCCAGCAGCCGTTCGACTAGCGGGGACGGAGATACGCAGTATTTT. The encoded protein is CASSRSTSGDGDTQYF.

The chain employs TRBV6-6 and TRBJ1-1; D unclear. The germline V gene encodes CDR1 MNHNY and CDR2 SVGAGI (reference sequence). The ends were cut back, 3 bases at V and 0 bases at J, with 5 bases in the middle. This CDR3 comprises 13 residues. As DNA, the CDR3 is TGTGCCAGCAGTTATCAGGTGAACACTGAAGCTTTCTTT. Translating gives CASSYQVNTEAFF.

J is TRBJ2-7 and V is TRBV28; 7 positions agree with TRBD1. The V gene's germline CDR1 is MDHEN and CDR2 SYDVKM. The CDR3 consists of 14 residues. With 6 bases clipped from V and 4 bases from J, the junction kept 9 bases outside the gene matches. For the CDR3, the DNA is TGTGCCAGCAGGGTGACGGGACAGAGATACGAGCAGTACTTC. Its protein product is CASRVTGQRYEQYF. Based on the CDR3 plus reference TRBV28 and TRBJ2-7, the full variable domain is DVKVTQSSRYLVKRTGEKVFLECVQDMDHENMFWYRQDPGLGLRLIYFSYDVKMKEKGDIPEGYSVSREKKERFSLILESASTNQTSMYLCASRVTGQRYEQYFGPGTRLTVT.

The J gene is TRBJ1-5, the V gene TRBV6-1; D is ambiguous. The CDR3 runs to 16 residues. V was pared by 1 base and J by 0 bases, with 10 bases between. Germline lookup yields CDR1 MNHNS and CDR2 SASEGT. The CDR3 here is CASSEGRGYSNQPQHF. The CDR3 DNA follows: TGTGCCAGCAGTGAAGGTCGAGGATATAGCAATCAGCCCCAGCATTTT.

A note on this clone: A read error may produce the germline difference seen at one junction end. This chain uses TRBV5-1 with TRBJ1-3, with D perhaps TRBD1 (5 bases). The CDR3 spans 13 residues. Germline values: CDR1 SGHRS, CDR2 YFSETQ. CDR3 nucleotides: TGCGCCAGCAGCGCGGACATAGGAAACGCCATATATTTT. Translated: CASSADIGNAIYF.

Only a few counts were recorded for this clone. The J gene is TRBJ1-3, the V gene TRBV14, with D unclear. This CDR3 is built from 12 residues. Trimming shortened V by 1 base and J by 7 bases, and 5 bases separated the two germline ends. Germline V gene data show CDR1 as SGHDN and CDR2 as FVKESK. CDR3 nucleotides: TGTGCCAGCAGCCAAGGGCCGAACACCATATATTTT. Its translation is CASSQGPNTIYF. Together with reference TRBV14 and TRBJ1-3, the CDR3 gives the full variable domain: EAGVTQFPSHSVIEKGQTVTLRCDPISGHDNLYWYRRVMGKEIKFLLHFVKESKQDESGMPNNRFLAERTGGTYSTLKVQPAELEDSGVYFCASSQGPNTIYFGEGSWLTVV.

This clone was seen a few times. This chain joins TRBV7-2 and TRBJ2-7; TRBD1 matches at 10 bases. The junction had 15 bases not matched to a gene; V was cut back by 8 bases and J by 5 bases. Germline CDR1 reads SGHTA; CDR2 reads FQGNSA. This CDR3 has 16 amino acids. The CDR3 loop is CASGPAPGQGTDEQYF. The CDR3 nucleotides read TGTGCCAGCGGGCCGGCTCCGGGACAGGGGACCGACGAGCAGTACTTC.

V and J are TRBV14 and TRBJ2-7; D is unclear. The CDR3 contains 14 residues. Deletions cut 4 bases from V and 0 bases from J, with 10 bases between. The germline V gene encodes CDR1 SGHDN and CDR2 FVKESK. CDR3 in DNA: TGTGCCAGCAGCCGAATAGACAACTCCTACGAGCAGTACTTC. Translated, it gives CASSRIDNSYEQYF. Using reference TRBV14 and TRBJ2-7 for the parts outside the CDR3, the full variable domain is EAGVTQFPSHSVIEKGQTVTLRCDPISGHDNLYWYRRVMGKEIKFLLHFVKESKQDESGMPNNRFLAERTGGTYSTLKVQPAELEDSGVYFCASSRIDNSYEQYFGPGTRLTVT.

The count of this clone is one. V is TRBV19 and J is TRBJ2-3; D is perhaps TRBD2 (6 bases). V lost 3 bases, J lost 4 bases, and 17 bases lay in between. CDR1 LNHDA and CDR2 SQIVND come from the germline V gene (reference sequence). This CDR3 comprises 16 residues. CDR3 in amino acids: CASSITRGGAPDTQYF. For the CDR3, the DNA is TGTGCCAGTAGTATCACGAGGGGAGGAGCACCAGATACGCAGTATTTT.

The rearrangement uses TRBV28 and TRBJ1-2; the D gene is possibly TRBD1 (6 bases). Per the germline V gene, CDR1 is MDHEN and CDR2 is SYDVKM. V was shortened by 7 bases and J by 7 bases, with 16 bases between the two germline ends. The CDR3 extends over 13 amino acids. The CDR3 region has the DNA TGTGCCAGCACTGCCGGGGGGCGGCTTGGCTACACCTTC. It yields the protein CASTAGGRLGYTF.

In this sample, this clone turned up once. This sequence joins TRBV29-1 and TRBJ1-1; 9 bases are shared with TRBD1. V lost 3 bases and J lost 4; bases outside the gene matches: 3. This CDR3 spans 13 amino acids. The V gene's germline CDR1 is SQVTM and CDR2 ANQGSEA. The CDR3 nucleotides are TGCAGCGTTGAGGGGACAGGGTTCACTGAAGCTTTCTTT. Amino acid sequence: CSVEGTGFTEAFF.

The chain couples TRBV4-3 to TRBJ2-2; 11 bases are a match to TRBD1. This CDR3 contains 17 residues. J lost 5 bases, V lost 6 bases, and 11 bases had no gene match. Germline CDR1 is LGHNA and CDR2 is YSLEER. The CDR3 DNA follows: TGCGCCAGCAGGGGAGGACAGGGGGCTGGAGTAACCGGGGAGCTGTTTTTT. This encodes CASRGGQGAGVTGELFF.

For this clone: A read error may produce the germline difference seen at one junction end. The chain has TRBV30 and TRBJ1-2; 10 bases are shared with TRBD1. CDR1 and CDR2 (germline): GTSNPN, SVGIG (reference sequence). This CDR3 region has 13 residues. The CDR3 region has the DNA TGTGCCTGGAGTACCGGGACAGGGGAAGTTAGCGCCTTC. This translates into CAWSTGTGEVSAF.

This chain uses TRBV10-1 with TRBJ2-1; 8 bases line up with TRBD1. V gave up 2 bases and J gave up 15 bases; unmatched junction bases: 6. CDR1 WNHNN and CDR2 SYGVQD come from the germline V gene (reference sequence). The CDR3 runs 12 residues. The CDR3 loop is CASSEGRGLPFF. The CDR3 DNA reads TGCGCCAGCAGTGAGGGCAGGGGGCTTCCGTTCTTC.

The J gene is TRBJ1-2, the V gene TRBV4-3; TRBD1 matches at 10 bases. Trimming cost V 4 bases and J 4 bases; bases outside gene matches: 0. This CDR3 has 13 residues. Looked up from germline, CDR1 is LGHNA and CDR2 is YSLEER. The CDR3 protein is CASSRTGGYGYTF. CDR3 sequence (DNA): TGCGCCAGCAGCCGGACAGGGGGCTATGGCTACACCTTC.

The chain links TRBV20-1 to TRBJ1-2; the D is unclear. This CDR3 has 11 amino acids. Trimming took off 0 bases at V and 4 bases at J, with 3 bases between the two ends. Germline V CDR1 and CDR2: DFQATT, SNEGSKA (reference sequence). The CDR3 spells CSARDRYGYTF. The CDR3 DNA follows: TGCAGTGCTAGAGATCGCTATGGCTACACCTTC.